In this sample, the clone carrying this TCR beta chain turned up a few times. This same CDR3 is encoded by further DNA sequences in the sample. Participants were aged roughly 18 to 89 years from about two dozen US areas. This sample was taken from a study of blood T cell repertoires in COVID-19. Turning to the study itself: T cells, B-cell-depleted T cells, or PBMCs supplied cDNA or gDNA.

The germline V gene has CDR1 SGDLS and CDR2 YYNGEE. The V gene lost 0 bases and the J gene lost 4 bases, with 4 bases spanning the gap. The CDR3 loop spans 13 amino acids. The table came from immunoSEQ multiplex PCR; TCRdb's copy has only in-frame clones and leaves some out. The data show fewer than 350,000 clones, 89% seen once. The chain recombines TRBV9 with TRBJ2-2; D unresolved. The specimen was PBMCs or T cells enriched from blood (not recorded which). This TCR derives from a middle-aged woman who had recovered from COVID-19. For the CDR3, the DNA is TGTGCCAGCAGCGTAGGGGCCACCGGGGAGCTGTTTTTT. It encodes CASSVGATGELFF.